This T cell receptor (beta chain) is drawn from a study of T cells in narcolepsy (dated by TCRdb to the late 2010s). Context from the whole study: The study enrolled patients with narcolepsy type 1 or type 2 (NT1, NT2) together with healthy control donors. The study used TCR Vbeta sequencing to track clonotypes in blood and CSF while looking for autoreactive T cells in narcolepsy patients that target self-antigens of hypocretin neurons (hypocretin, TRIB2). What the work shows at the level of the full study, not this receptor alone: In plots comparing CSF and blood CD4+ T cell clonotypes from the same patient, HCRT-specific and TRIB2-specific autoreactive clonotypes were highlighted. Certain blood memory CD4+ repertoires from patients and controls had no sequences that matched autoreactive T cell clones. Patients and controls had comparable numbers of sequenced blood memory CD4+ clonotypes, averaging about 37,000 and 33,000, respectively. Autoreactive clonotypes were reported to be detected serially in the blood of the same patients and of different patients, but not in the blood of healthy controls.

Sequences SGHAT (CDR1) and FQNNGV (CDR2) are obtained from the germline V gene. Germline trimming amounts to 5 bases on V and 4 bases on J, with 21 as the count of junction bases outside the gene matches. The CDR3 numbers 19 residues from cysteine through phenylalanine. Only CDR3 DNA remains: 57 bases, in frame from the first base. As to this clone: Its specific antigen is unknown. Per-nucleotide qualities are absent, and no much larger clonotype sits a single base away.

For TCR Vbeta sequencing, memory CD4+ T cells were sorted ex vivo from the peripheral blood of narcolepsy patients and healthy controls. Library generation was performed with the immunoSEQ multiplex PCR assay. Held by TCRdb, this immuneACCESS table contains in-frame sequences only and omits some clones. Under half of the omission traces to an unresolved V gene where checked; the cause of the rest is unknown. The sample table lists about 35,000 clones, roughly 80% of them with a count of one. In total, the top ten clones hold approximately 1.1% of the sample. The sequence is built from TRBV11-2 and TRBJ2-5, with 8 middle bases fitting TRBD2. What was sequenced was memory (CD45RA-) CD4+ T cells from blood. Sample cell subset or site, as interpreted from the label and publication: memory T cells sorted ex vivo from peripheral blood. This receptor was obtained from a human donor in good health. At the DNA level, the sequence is TGTGCCAGCAGCGCAGGTTCCCTCGGGGGGGCCGGATTGCGAGAGACCCAGTACTTC. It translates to CASSAGSLGGAGLRETQYF.